This T cell receptor (beta chain) was captured in a study of blood T cell repertoires in COVID-19. The repertoire was sequenced with immunoSEQ multiplex PCR; TCRdb's copy has only in-frame clones and lacks some. The sample lists roughly 68,000 clones; around 82% were seen once. The CDR3 runs to 13 residues. Germline CDR1 reads LNHNV; CDR2 reads YYDKDF (reference sequence). Deletions cut 0 bases from V and 6 bases from J, with 5 bases between. Sequencing input: peripheral blood. The chain recombines TRBV15 with TRBJ1-4; unclear D gene. The TCR originated in a man aged 45-65 years with active COVID-19. The CDR3 region is CATSRDSDEKLFF. CDR3 nucleotides: TGTGCCACCAGCAGAGATTCGGATGAAAAACTGTTTTTT.